Only one count was recorded for the clone carrying this T cell receptor beta chain. With no exception, relapse followed autologous stem cell transplantation in all patients, and brentuximab vedotin exposure varied. Sequencing used immunoSEQ multiplex PCR; TCRdb keeps in-frame clones, though not all of them. The sample shows 19,000 or so clones, under 85% of them seen only once. V lost 0 bases, J lost 7 bases, and 3 bases lay in between. CDR1 is SQVTM and CDR2 is ANQGSEA in the germline V gene. The CDR3 is 10 amino acids. This record comes from a study of PD-1 blockade in classical Hodgkin lymphoma. Here the sequenced sample was peripheral blood mononuclear cells (PBMCs), taken at baseline. The TCR comes from a human donor with classical Hodgkin lymphoma. The chain carries TRBV29-1 and TRBJ1-1, with D unresolved. Here the CDR3 DNA reads TGCAGCGTTGAAGACCATGAAGCTTTCTTT. It specifies CSVEDHEAFF. The complete variable domain, with remaining parts taken from reference TRBV29-1 and TRBJ1-1, reads SAVISQKPSRDICQRGTSLTIQCQVDSQVTMMFWYRQQPGQSLTLIATANQGSEATYESGFVIDKFPISRPNLTFSTLTVSNMSPEDSSIYLCSVEDHEAFFGQGTRLTVV.